The rows below give T cell receptor beta chains drawn from one sample of a study of blood T cells in healthy people across ages. TCRdb itself ran the 5' RACE reads through MiXCR, one entry per CDR3 protein. Among about 640,000 distinct CDR3 sequences listed, about 30% were seen once. Sequenced: blood. These receptors came from a woman older than 75 in good health. Each CDR3 is given with its conserved first and last residue. The D gene is left open where the match is weak. Only part of the rows carry a size: once, few, many, or a class if the clone is expanded.

D: .
size: .
J: TRBJ1-1
V: TRBV4-2
DNA: TGTGCCAGCAGCCAAGAGAGGATCACTGAAGCTTTCTTT
CDR3: CASSQERITEAFF

D: .
size: .
J: TRBJ2-5
V: TRBV5-1
DNA: TGCGCCAGCAGCTTGGCCCTTGGGGACAAGGAGACCCAGTACTTC
CDR3: CASSLALGDKETQYF

D: TRBD2
size: few
J: TRBJ2-2
V: TRBV7-3
DNA: TGTGCCAGCAGCGCCAAAGCGGGGGGGGGCACCGGGGAGCTGTTTTTT
CDR3: CASSAKAGGGTGELFF

D: .
size: .
J: TRBJ2-5
V: TRBV7-2
DNA: TGTGCCAGCAGCCTGCACACGGGGGTAGGGGAGACCCAGTACTTC
CDR3: CASSLHTGVGETQYF

D: .
size: few
J: TRBJ2-5
V: TRBV28
DNA: TGTGCCAGCAGTTTATCAGGAGGGCAAGGGACCCAGTACTTC
CDR3: CASSLSGGQGTQYF

D: .
size: few
J: TRBJ1-4
V: TRBV2
DNA: TGTGCCAGCAGTGGTAGGCAGACTAATGAAAAACTGTTTTTT
CDR3: CASSGRQTNEKLFF

D: TRBD2
size: .
J: TRBJ2-1
V: TRBV2
DNA: TGTGCCAGCAGGGCCGGGACTAGCGGGCTGGGCAATGAGCAGTTCTTC
CDR3: CASRAGTSGLGNEQFF

D: .
size: many
J: TRBJ1-2
V: TRBV9
DNA: TGTGCCAGCAGCCCCCAACACAGGAGTACGGGGGGCTACACCTTC
CDR3: CASSPQHRSTGGYTF

D: .
size: .
J: TRBJ2-2
V: TRBV9
DNA: TGTGCCAGCAGCGGTAGCGGAGGCAACACCGGGGAGCTGTTTTTT
CDR3: CASSGSGGNTGELFF

D: .
size: .
J: TRBJ1-1
V: TRBV6-1
DNA: TGTGCCAGCAGTGTAATGAACACTGAAGCTTTCTTT
CDR3: CASSVMNTEAFF

D: TRBD1
size: many
J: TRBJ1-2
V: TRBV7-3
DNA: TGTGCCAGCAGCTTGACCGGGACAGGGAATGGCTACACCTTC
CDR3: CASSLTGTGNGYTF

D: .
size: many
J: TRBJ2-1
V: TRBV6-2/TRBV6-3
DNA: TGTGCCAGCAGTTACAGGAGCTCCTACAATGAGCAGTTCTTC
CDR3: CASSYRSSYNEQFF

D: .
size: few
J: TRBJ1-5
V: TRBV27
DNA: TGTGCCAGCAGCCCTCGGGAGCACGGTCAGCCCCAGCATTTT
CDR3: CASSPREHGQPQHF

D: .
size: many
J: TRBJ2-5
V: TRBV7-7
DNA: TGTGCCAGCAGCTTAGCGCGAGGGATCCAAGAGACCCAGTACTTC
CDR3: CASSLARGIQETQYF

D: TRBD1
size: few
J: TRBJ1-6
V: TRBV5-6
DNA: TGTGCCAGCAGCTTGAGACAGGGGTATAATTCACCCCTCCACTTT
CDR3: CASSLRQGYNSPLHF

D: TRBD2
size: many
J: TRBJ2-1
V: TRBV3-1
DNA: TGTGCCAGCAGCCAAGGGGTCAGCGGGACTAGCGGGGACAATGAGCAGTTCTTC
CDR3: CASSQGVSGTSGDNEQFF